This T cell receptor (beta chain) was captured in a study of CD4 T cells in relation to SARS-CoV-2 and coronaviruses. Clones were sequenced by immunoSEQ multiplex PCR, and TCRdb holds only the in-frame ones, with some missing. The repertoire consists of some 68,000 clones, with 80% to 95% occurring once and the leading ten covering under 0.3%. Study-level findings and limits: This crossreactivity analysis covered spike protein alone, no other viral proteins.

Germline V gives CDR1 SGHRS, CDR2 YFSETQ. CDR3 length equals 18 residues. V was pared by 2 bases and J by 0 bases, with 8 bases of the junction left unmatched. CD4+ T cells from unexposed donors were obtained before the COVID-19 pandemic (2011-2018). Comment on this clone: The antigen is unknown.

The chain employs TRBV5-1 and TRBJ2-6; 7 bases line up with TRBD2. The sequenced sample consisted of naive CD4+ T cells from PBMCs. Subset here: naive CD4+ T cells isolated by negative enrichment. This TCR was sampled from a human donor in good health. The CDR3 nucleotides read TGCGCCAGCAGCTTTAGCCCGGGGGGAGGCTCTGGGGCCAACGTCCTGACTTTC. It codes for CASSFSPGGGSGANVLTF.